What follows are 27 T cell receptor beta chains derived from one specimen sequenced in a study of cytomegalovirus exposure and HLA in healthy donors. In the PCR, 60 Vbeta and 13 Jbeta primers were used. Profiling relied on immunoSEQ multiplex PCR, and the TCRdb table lists in-frame clones only, not all of them. The table has roughly 80,000 clones, more than 60% seen once. Sample: PBMCs. These receptors came from a male donor in good health and CMV-seropositive.

The sample holds a few counts of this clone. The chain uses TRBV4-2 and TRBJ1-2, with 8 positions matching TRBD1. Germline CDR1 and CDR2: LGHNA and YNFKEQ. CDR3 size: 17 residues. V lost 0 bases to trimming and J lost 5 bases; unmatched junction nucleotides: 11. In DNA form, the CDR3 reads TGTGCCAGCAGCCAAGAGGCTTCAACAGGGGGAGGGTATGGCTACACCTTC. Translation gives CASSQEASTGGGYGYTF.

This clone was seen a single time. The CDR3 sequence: CASRDRGTYEQYF. CDR3 sequence (DNA): TGTGCCAGCCGAGACAGGGGAACCTACGAGCAGTACTTC. The chain couples TRBV27 to TRBJ2-7, with 8 bases matching TRBD1. V lost 8 bases, J lost 2 bases, and 5 bases stayed unmatched. Germline CDR1 is MNHEY and CDR2 is SMNVEV (reference sequence). This CDR3 contains 13 residues.

This clone has only one observation. The V gene is TRBV18, the J gene TRBJ2-5; TRBD2 aligns across 14 bases. The junction had 14 bases not matched to a gene; V was cut back by 6 bases and J by 5 bases. Germline lookup yields CDR1 KGHSH and CDR2 LQKENI. The length of the CDR3 is 18 residues. CDR3 amino acids: CASSQGLAGVLIEETQYF. The CDR3 coding sequence is TGTGCCAGCTCCCAGGGACTAGCGGGAGTTCTGATTGAGGAGACCCAGTACTTC. Supplemented by reference TRBV18 and TRBJ2-5, the full variable domain reads NAGVMQNPRHLVRRRGQEARLRCSPMKGHSHVYWYRQLPEEGLKFMVYLQKENIIDESGMPKERFSAEFPKEGPSILRIQQVVRGDSAAYFCASSQGLAGVLIEETQYFGPGTRLLVL.

The chain is built from TRBV5-1 and TRBJ2-5; 7 bases map to TRBD1. The CDR3 sequence is 14 residues long. J gave up 5 bases and V 4 bases, and 8 bases lay outside the gene matches. Germline CDR1 SGHRS, CDR2 YFSETQ. The CDR3 protein is CASSPAQGPETQYF. The CDR3 DNA follows: TGCGCCAGCAGCCCTGCACAGGGGCCGGAGACCCAGTACTTC.

This clone came up a few times. The chain carries TRBV28 and TRBJ2-7, with no clear D. Germline CDR1 and CDR2: MDHEN and SYDVKM. The CDR3 loop spans 14 amino acids. V was trimmed by 6 bases and J by 0 bases, leaving 12 bases between them. In DNA form, the CDR3 reads TGTGCCAGCAGCCACCGTAGGAGCTCCTACGAGCAGTACTTC. Protein: CASSHRRSSYEQYF.

This clone was picked up many times. The chain combines TRBV6-4 with TRBJ2-2; D is unclear. V lost 5 bases, J lost 1 base, and 5 bases lay in between. Per the germline V gene, CDR1 is MRHNA and CDR2 is SNTAGT. The CDR3 has 13 amino acids. CDR3 bases: TGTGCCAGCAGTCCAGGGAACACCGGGGAGCTGTTTTTT. As protein: CASSPGNTGELFF.

The chain uses TRBV6-6 and TRBJ2-5; 8 nucleotides align to TRBD1. The CDR3 has 15 amino acids. The germline gives CDR1 MNHNY, CDR2 SVGAGI (reference sequence). The V and J ends lost 6 bases and 1 base, in that order; junction bases with no gene match: 7. The CDR3 DNA reads TGTGCCAGCAGGGGACGAGACAGGGGCCAAGAGACCCAGTACTTC. This gives the protein CASRGRDRGQETQYF.

CDR3 residues: CASSEGQGGETQYF. As DNA, the CDR3 is TGTGCCAGCAGTGAGGGGCAGGGCGGAGAGACCCAGTACTTC. The rearrangement joins TRBV2 to TRBJ2-5, with D possibly TRBD1 on 5 matching bases. Germline V lookup: CDR1 SNHLY, CDR2 FYNNEI. The length of the CDR3 is 14 residues. Trimming removed 3 bases at V and 4 bases at J, with 12 bases between.

The chain has TRBV6-4 and TRBJ2-3, with D unclear. Trimming cost V 3 bases and J 7 bases, with 14 bases left between them. CDR1 is MRHNA, CDR2 SNTAGT, per germline. The CDR3 has 14 residues. The CDR3 DNA sequence: TGTGCCAGCAGTGAGTCACTTGCAGGATATACGCAGTATTTT. Protein sequence: CASSESLAGYTQYF.

The chain joins TRBV6-1 to TRBJ2-3, with D possibly TRBD1 on 6 matching bases. The germline V and J ends were trimmed by 8 bases and 4 bases, with 13 bases remaining between them. This CDR3 comprises 13 residues. The germline V gene has CDR1 MNHNS and CDR2 SASEGT. The CDR3: CASARGVADTQYF. CDR3 coding DNA: TGTGCCAGCGCCAGGGGTGTGGCAGATACGCAGTATTTT.

This clone came up a few times. The chain couples TRBV6-5 to TRBJ1-1, with TRBD1 as a possible D gene (5 bases). V was shortened by 5 bases and J by 0 bases, with 10 bases between the two germline ends. The V gene's germline CDR1 is MNHEY and CDR2 SVGAGI. The CDR3 runs 14 residues. CDR3 amino acids: CASSRTQVNTEAFF. The CDR3 DNA is TGTGCCAGCAGTCGTACACAGGTGAACACTGAAGCTTTCTTT.

This chain uses TRBV2 with TRBJ2-3; D unclear. The CDR3 contains 15 residues. Deletions cut 6 bases from V and 0 bases from J, with 13 bases between. Germline CDR1 and CDR2: SNHLY and FYNNEI. In nucleotides, the CDR3 is TGTGCCAGCAGGCGGAGATCGTCTAGCACAGATACGCAGTATTTT. Translating gives CASRRRSSSTDTQYF.

The V call is TRBV18, the J call TRBJ2-5, with 8 bases lining up with TRBD2. The CDR3 has 18 residues. Germline V CDR1 and CDR2: KGHSH, LQKENI. Losses at the gene ends were 5 bases for V and 5 bases for J; bases not matched to a gene: 19. Here the CDR3 reads CASSASLGGGPEGETQYF. CDR3 bases: TGTGCCAGCTCAGCAAGCTTAGGCGGGGGGCCCGAAGGTGAGACCCAGTACTTC.

The chain joins TRBV27 to TRBJ2-1, with 10 bases that match TRBD2. In germline, CDR1 is MNHEY, CDR2 SMNVEV (reference sequence). The CDR3 is 15 amino acids. The V gene end was trimmed by 4 bases and the J gene end by 7 bases; junction bases not matched to a gene: 7. For the CDR3, the DNA is TGTGCCAGCAGTTGGGGTAGCGGGAGGTCGAATGAGCAGTTCTTC. Amino acid sequence: CASSWGSGRSNEQFF.

This chain links TRBV2 with TRBJ2-2; 8 nucleotides match TRBD2. The CDR3 length is 16 residues. Unmatched junction bases numbered 8, after V lost 4 bases and J lost 4 bases. Germline V CDR1 and CDR2: SNHLY, FYNNEI. In DNA form, the CDR3 reads TGTGCCAGCAGTGGGTCCGGGACTAGGAGCACCGGGGAGCTGTTTTTT. Protein sequence: CASSGSGTRSTGELFF.

The chain has TRBV5-1 and TRBJ2-5; 10 positions match TRBD1. Germline V gene data show CDR1 as SGHRS and CDR2 as YFSETQ. The CDR3 totals 15 residues. The ends lost 1 base at V and 4 bases at J; junction bases unmatched: 4. DNA of the CDR3: TGCGCCAGCAGCTTGAGACAGGGGGCCGGAGAGACCCAGTACTTC. Encoded protein: CASSLRQGAGETQYF. The entire variable domain, with the rest obtained from reference TRBV5-1 and TRBJ2-5, is as follows: KAGVTQTPRYLIKTRGQQVTLSCSPISGHRSVSWYQQTPGQGLQFLFEYFSETQRNKGNFPGRFSGRQFSNSRSEMNVSTLELGDSALYLCASSLRQGAGETQYFGPGTRLLVL.

This chain links TRBV10-1 with TRBJ2-1, with D perhaps TRBD2 (6 bases). V lost 3 bases, J lost 8 bases, and 17 bases lay in between. This CDR3 region has 15 residues. The germline CDR1 and CDR2 sequences are WNHNN and SYGVQD (reference sequence). The CDR3 DNA is TGCGCCAGCAGTGACTCTCGCGGAGGGAGAGATGAGCAGTTCTTC. Amino acids: CASSDSRGGRDEQFF.

This clone was picked up one time. This chain joins TRBV27 and TRBJ2-7; D may be TRBD2 (5 bases). Germline loops: CDR1 MNHEY, CDR2 SMNVEV (reference sequence). The length of the CDR3 is 14 residues. The V end was cut by 6 bases, the J end by 2 bases, with 14 bases between. Written as DNA, the CDR3 is TGTGCCAGCAGCCCGGGAAGGTACCCCTACGAGCAGTACTTC. This encodes CASSPGRYPYEQYF.

The chain carries TRBV14 and TRBJ2-3; the D gene is possibly TRBD1 (5 bases). Germline V gene data show CDR1 as SGHDN and CDR2 as FVKESK. Trimming took 3 bases from V and 6 from J, leaving 16 bases between them. CDR3 length: 15 amino acids. In nucleotides, the CDR3 is TGTGCCAGCAGCCAGACCGACAGATATGGTGATACGCAGTATTTT. Protein sequence: CASSQTDRYGDTQYF.

V gene TRBV12-5 combines with J gene TRBJ2-3; 7 nucleotides line up with TRBD1. Per germline, CDR1 LGHNT and CDR2 FRNRAP. CDR3 length: 14 residues. The ends lost 6 bases at V and 2 bases at J; junction bases unmatched: 5. The CDR3 bases are TGTGCTAGTGGCTGGGACAGTTTCACAGATACGCAGTATTTT. Protein: CASGWDSFTDTQYF.

The genes are TRBV4-3 and TRBJ1-4, with D perhaps matching TRBD1 (6 bases). CDR3 size: 15 residues. Per the germline V gene, CDR1 is LGHNA and CDR2 is YSLEER. V was shortened by 0 bases and J by 7 bases, with 12 bases between the two germline ends. DNA of the CDR3: TGCGCCAGCAGCCAAGATTCAGGGGTTGCTGAAAAACTGTTTTTT. Protein sequence: CASSQDSGVAEKLFF.

The rearrangement joins TRBV5-4 to TRBJ2-7; 10 positions agree with TRBD2. The J call may be incorrect, as the DNA end agrees better with TRBJ2-1. The CDR3 totals 17 residues. CDR1 and CDR2 (germline): SGHNT, YYREEE (reference sequence). In DNA, the CDR3 is TGTGCCAGCAGCTTGAGCGGGGGGGGTTTCTCCTACAATGAGCAGTTCTTC. This sequence encodes CASSLSGGGFSYNEQFF.

The chain links TRBV5-1 to TRBJ2-3, with 12 nucleotides matching TRBD2. CDR3 length: 14 residues. Germline V gene lookup returns CDR1 SGHRS and CDR2 YFSETQ. Trimming at V came to 3 bases and at J to 6 bases, leaving 2 bases not matched to a gene. CDR3 sequence: CASSSTSGSDTQYF. CDR3 DNA sequence: TGCGCCAGCAGCTCGACTAGCGGGAGTGATACGCAGTATTTT.

The V gene is TRBV7-6, the J gene TRBJ2-1, with 8 bases that match TRBD2. This CDR3 is built from 14 residues. V dropped 5 bases and J dropped 8; count of bases not matched to a gene: 8. The germline V gene encodes CDR1 SGHVS and CDR2 FNYEAQ. CDR3 DNA: TGTGCCAGCAGCCCAGCGGGGGTCTTGGATGAGCAGTTCTTC. It is translated as CASSPAGVLDEQFF. The full variable domain, in which reference TRBV7-6 and TRBJ2-1 provide the parts outside the CDR3, is GAGVSQSPRYKVTKRGQDVALRCDPISGHVSLYWYRQALGQGPEFLTYFNYEAQQDKSGLPNDRFSAERPEGSISTLTIQRTEQRDSAMYRCASSPAGVLDEQFFGPGTRLTVL.

To note about this clone: The junction shows a germline mismatch at one end, possibly a read error. Distinct nucleotide sequences in the sample also encode this CDR3. This chain joins TRBV6-1 and TRBJ2-7, with D perhaps matching TRBD1 (6 bases). CDR1 and CDR2 (germline): MNHNS, SASEGT. The CDR3 contains 15 residues. The CDR3 coding sequence is TGCGCCAGCAGTGCCGGGACAAACCTCCTCTACGAGCAGTACTTC. This sequence encodes CASSAGTNLLYEQYF.

This clone was recorded a few times. CDR3 nucleotides: TGCGCCAGCAGTCAATCTCGAAGGGTCAGGGGACATGAGCAGTTCTTC. It specifies CASSQSRRVRGHEQFF. The rearrangement links TRBV23-1 to TRBJ2-1, with D perhaps TRBD1 (6 bases). TRBV23-1 is recorded as an ORF, its role being uncertain. The CDR3 totals 16 residues. V lost 0 bases and J 8 bases, leaving 17 bases between the germline ends.

V is TRBV4-3 and J is TRBJ2-3; D ambiguous. Germline V gene sequence: CDR1 LGHNA, CDR2 YSLEER. The CDR3 sequence is 12 residues long. V was clipped by 4 bases and J by 5 bases, with 7 bases between them. CDR3: CASSRPGDTQYF. CDR3 coding DNA: TGCGCCAGCAGCCGGCCGGGAGATACGCAGTATTTT.